A selection of T cell receptor beta chains follows, all from one sample in a study of blood T cell repertoires in COVID-19. Clones were read by immunoSEQ multiplex PCR, and TCRdb kept only the in-frame ones, dropping some. The sample carries some 260,000 clones, nearly 90% recorded once. Sequenced sample: peripheral blood. All receptors come from a woman in her thirties with acute or convalescent COVID-19. Both conserved end residues are trimmed from each CDR3. Fields, in order: V gene, CDR3 protein.

TRBV3-1/TRBV3-2 ASSRGLAGVVGMYEQY
TRBV19 ASRGQGEQPQH
TRBV24-1 ATSDRHVALNEQF
TRBV5-5 ASSLASGTGVNEQF
TRBV5-1 ASSWGTSGRGETQY
TRBV5-4 ASSLQASAHYNSPLH
TRBV10-3 AISEGQGGTEAF
TRBV4-2 ASSQEGAVIYNEQF
TRBV19 ASSIYTGGYDTYEQY
TRBV5-1 ASSSLDWTSYGYT
TRBV5-4 ASSPPSSYEQY
TRBV20-1 SASDGRGYNEQF
TRBV5-1 ASSYRGPETQY
TRBV6-2/TRBV6-3 ASSYSGSNQPQH
TRBV9 ASSVAGRGWETQY
TRBV5-1 ASRAGQGSFNEQF
TRBV6-5 ASSPGGGGTEAF
TRBV19 ASSISTSGIEQY
TRBV6-1 ASSDPVGAMNTEAF
TRBV3-1/TRBV3-2 ASRVQTGGFTGELF
TRBV5-4 ASSPTSGSLYEQY
TRBV6-2/TRBV6-3 ASSRQGNEQF
TRBV10-2 ASSPGGEDSTDTQY
TRBV5-1 ASSLTAFSTDTQY
TRBV6-5 ASSYAAGSGNTIY